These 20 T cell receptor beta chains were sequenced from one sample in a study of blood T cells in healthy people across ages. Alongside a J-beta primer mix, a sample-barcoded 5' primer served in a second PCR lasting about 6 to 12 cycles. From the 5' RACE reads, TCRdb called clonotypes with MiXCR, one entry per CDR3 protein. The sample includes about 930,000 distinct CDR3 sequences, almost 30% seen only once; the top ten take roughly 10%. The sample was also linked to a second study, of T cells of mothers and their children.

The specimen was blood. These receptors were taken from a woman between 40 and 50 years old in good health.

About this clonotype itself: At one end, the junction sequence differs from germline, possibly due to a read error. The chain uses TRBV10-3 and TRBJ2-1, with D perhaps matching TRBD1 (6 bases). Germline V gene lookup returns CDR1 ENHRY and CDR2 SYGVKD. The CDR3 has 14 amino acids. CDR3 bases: TGTGCCAGCAGTGAAAGTGCAGGGGCGAATGAGCAGTTCTTC. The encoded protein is CASSESAGANEQFF.

CDR3 amino acids: CASSLGQGEAEAFF. In DNA form, the CDR3 reads TGCGCCAGCAGCTTGGGACAGGGGGAAGCTGAAGCTTTCTTT. The chain combines TRBV5-1 with TRBJ1-1, with 9 bases fitting TRBD1. J gave up 6 bases and V 0 bases, and 3 bases lay outside the gene matches. From germline, CDR1 is SGHRS and CDR2 YFSETQ. This CDR3 has 14 amino acids.

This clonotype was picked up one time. The CDR3 sequence: CASSRGQGHNTGELFF. The CDR3, as DNA: TGTGCCAGCAGCCGGGGACAGGGACACAACACCGGGGAGCTGTTTTTT. This chain links TRBV7-3 with TRBJ2-2; TRBD1 agrees at 9 bases. The germline V gene encodes CDR1 SGHTA and CDR2 FQGTGA. Trimming at V came to 5 bases and at J to 2 bases, leaving 6 bases not matched to a gene. The CDR3 is 16 residues long.

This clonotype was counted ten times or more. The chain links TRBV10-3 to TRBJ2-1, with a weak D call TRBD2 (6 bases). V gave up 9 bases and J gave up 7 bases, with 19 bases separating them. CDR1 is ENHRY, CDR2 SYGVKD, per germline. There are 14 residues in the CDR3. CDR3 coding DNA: TGTGCCATTTCACTAGCCCAAACACTAAATGAGCAGTTCTTC. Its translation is CAISLAQTLNEQFF.

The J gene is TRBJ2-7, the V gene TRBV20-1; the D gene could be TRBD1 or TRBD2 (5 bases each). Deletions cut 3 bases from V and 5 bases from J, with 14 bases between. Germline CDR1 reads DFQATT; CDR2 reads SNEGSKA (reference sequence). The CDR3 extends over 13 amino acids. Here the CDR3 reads CSASPARGDEQYF. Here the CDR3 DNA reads TGCAGTGCTAGCCCAGCTCGAGGGGACGAGCAGTACTTC.

CDR3 nucleotides: TGTGCCAGCAGCTTAGGGACAGCGAACTCCTACGAGCAGTTCTTC. It yields the protein CASSLGTANSYEQFF. The chain has TRBV7-8 and TRBJ2-1; D possibly corresponds to TRBD1 (6 bases). The CDR3 totals 15 residues. CDR1 and CDR2 (germline): SGHVS, FQNEAQ. Trimming stripped 1 base from V and 10 bases from J, with 17 bases between.

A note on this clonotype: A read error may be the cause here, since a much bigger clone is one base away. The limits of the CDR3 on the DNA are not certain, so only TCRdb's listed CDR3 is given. CDR3 loop: CATVGQGSYERYF. The chain joins TRBV10-3 to TRBJ2-7; the table calls TRBD1, which could not be checked here. The CDR3 numbers 13 amino acids, ends counted. Germline CDR1 reads ENHRY; CDR2 reads SYGVKD.

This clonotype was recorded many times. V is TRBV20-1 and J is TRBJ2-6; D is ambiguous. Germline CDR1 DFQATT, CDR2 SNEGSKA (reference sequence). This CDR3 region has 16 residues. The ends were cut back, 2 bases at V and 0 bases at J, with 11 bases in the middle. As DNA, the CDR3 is TGCAGTGCTAGATCAACCCTTATCTCTGGGGCCAACGTCCTGACTTTC. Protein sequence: CSARSTLISGANVLTF.

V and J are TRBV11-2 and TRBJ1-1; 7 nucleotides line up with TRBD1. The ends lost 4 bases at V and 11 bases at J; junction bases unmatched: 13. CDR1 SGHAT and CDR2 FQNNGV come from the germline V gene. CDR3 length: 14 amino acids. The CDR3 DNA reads TGTGCCAGCAGCTCCGGACGCAGGGGGGTTGGGGCTTTCTTT. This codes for CASSSGRRGVGAFF.

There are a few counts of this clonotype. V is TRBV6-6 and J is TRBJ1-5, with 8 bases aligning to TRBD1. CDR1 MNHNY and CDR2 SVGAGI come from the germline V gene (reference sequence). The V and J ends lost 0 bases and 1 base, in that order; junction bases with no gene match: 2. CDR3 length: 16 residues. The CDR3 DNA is TGTGCCAGCAGTTACTCGGACAGGGCAAGCAATCAGCCCCAGCATTTT. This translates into CASSYSDRASNQPQHF.

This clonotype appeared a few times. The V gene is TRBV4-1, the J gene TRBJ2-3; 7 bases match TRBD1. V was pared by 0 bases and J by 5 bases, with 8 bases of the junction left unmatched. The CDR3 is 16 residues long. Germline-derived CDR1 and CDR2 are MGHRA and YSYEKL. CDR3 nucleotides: TGCGCCAGCAGCCAAGATGGGTCAGGGGGACGAGATACGCAGTATTTT. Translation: CASSQDGSGGRDTQYF.

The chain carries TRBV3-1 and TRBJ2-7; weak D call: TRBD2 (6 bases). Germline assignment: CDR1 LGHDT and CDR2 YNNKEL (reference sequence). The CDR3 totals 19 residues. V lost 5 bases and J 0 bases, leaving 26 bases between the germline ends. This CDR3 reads CASSSRPGTGGASSYEQYF. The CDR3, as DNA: TGTGCCAGCAGCTCCCGCCCAGGGACTGGCGGGGCAAGCTCCTACGAGCAGTACTTC.

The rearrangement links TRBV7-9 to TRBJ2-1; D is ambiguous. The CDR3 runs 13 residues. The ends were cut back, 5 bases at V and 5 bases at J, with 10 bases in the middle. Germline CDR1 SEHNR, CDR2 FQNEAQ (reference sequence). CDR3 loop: CASSQVGNNEQFF. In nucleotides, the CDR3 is TGTGCCAGCAGCCAAGTGGGAAACAATGAGCAGTTCTTC.

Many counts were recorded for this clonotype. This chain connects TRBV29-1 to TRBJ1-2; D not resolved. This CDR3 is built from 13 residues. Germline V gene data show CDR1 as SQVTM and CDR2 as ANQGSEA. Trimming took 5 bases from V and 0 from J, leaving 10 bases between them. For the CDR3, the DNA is TGCAGCGTTCTCTCGGATACTAACTATGGCTACACCTTC. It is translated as CSVLSDTNYGYTF.

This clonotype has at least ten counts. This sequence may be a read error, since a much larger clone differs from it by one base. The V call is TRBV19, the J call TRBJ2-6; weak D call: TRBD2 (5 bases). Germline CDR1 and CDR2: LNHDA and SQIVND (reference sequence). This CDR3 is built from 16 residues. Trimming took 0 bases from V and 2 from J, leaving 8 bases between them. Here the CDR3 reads CASSIEGDTGANVLTF. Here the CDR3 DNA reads TGTGCCAGTAGTATAGAGGGAGATACTGGGGCCAACGTCCTGACTTTC.

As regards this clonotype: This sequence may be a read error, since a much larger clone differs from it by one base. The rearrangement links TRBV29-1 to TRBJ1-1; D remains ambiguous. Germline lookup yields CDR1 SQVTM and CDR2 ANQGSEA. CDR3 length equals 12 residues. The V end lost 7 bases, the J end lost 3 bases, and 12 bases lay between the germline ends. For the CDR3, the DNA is TGCAGCGCTATCATGAGGGACACTGAAGCTTTCTTT. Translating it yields CSAIMRDTEAFF.

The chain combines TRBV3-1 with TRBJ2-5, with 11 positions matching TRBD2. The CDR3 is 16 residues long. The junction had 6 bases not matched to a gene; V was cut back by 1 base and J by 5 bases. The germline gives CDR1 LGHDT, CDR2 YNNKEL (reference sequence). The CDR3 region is CASSQGIAGGPETQYF. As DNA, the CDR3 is TGTGCCAGCAGCCAAGGGATAGCGGGGGGGCCGGAGACCCAGTACTTC.

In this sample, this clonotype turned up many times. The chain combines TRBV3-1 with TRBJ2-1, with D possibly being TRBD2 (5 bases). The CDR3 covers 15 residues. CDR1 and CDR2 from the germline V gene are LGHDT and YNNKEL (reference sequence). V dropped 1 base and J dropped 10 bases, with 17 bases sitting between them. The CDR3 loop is CASSQGAGPRGEQFF. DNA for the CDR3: TGTGCCAGCAGCCAAGGGGCAGGCCCTCGCGGGGAGCAGTTCTTC.

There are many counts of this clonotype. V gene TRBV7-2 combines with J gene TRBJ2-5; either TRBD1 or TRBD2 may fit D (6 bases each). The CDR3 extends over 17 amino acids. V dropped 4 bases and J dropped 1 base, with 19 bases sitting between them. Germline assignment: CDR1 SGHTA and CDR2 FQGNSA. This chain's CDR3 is CASSSSPRGQPQETQYF. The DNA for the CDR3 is TGTGCCAGCAGCTCGAGTCCCCGGGGGCAGCCCCAAGAGACCCAGTACTTC.

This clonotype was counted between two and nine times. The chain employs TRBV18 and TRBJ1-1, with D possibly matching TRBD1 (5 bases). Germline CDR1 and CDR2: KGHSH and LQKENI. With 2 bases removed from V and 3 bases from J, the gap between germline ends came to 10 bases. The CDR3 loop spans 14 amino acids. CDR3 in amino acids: CASSPLARDTEAFF. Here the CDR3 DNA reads TGTGCCAGCTCACCATTAGCCAGGGACACTGAAGCTTTCTTT.